This T cell receptor beta chain was sequenced during a study of beta chain features in type 1 diabetes. This clone came up a few times. Expressed TCRB transcripts were sequenced after all isolated RNA was converted to cDNA. Measured with immunoSEQ multiplex PCR; TCRdb has only the in-frame clones, and not every one. The sample lists about 400,000 clones, around 13% occurring once. The V gene's germline CDR1 is GTSNPN and CDR2 SVGIG (reference sequence). This CDR3 contains 13 residues. V was pared by 0 bases and J by 11 bases, with 16 bases between. This chain links TRBV30 with TRBJ1-1; D might be TRBD1 (5 bases). The TCR originated in a man younger than 35 in good health. The sequencing sample was made of naive CD4+ T cells from blood. The CDR3 nucleotides read TGTGCCTGGAGTGTAGCTGACAGTACAAGGGCTTTCTTT. Translating it yields CAWSVADSTRAFF.